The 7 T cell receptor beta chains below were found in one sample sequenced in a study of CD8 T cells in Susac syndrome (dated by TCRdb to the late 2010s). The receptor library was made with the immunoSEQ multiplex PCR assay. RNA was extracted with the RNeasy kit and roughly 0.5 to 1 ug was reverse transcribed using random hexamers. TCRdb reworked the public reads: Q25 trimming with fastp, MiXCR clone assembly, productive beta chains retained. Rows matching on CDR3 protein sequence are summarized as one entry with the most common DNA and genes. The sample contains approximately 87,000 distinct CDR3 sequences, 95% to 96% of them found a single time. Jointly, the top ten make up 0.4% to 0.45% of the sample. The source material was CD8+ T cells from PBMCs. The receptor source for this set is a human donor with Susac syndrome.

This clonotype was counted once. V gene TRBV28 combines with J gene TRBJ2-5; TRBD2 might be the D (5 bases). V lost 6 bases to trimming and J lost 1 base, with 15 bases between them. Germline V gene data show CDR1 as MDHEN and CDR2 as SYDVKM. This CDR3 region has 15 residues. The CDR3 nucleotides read TGTGCCAGCAGCCCAAACGCGGGTCCCCAAGAGACCCAGTACTTC. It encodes CASSPNAGPQETQYF.

The chain's CDR3 is CASSLSIRGGVDGYTF. For the CDR3, the DNA is TGTGCCAGCAGTTTATCGATCCGAGGAGGGGTTGATGGCTACACCTTC. The V gene is TRBV27, the J gene TRBJ1-2; maybe TRBD1 (5 bases). Trimming shortened V by 0 bases and J by 6 bases, and 17 bases separated the two germline ends. CDR1 is MNHEY, CDR2 SMNVEV, per germline (reference sequence). CDR3 size: 16 residues.

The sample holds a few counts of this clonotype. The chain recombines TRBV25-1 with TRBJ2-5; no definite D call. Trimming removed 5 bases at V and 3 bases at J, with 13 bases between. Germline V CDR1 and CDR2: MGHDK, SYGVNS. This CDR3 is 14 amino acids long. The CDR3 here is CASSRSALKETQYF. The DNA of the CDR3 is TGTGCCAGCAGTCGATCGGCCCTAAAAGAGACCCAGTACTTC.

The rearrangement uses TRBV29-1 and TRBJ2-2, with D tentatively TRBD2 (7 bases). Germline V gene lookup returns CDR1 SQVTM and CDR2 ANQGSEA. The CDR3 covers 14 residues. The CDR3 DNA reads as TGCGTCGGGGGGCCTTCAGTAAACACCGGGGAGCTGTTTTTT. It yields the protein CVGGPSVNTGELFF.

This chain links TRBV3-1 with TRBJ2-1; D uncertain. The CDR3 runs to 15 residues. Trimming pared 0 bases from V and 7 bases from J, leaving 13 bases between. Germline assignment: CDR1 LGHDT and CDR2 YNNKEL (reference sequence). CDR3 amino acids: CASSQDRDGKNEQFF. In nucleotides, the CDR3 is TGTGCCAGCAGCCAAGACCGCGACGGCAAGAATGAGCAGTTCTTC.

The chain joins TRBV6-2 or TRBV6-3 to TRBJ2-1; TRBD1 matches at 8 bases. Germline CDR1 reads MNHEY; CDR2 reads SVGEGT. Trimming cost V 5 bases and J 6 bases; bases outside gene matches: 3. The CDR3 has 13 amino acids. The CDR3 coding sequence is TGTGCCAGCAGTAACCAGGGGGCCAATGAGCAGTTCTTC. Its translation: CASSNQGANEQFF.

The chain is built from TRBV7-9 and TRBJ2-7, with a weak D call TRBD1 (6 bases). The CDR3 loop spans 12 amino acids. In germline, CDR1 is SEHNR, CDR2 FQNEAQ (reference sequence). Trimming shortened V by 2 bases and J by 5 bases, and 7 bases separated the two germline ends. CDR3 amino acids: CASSLSGDEQYF. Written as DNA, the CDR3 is TGTGCCAGCAGCTTATCAGGGGACGAGCAGTACTTC.